This T cell receptor (beta chain) is from a study of cytomegalovirus exposure and HLA in healthy donors. Study-wide context: Later, an analysis reported that the 130 or so validation repertoires had used the same platform as the roughly 680 first-cohort repertoires. Overall study results and limits: The majority of TCR sequences were rare, yet some public TCRs appeared in many donors.

The data were produced by immunoSEQ multiplex PCR, yet TCRdb's version contains in-frame clones alone and is incomplete. Of under 200,000 clones in the sample, 91% were seen once. A note on this clone: What it binds is not known.

Sequencing was done on a sample of PBMCs. This sequence originates from a woman between 18 and 29 years old in good health and CMV-seropositive.

DNA for the CDR3: TGTGCCAGCAGTGGAAGGGACAGCTCAAGTCGGGACTATGGCTACACCTTC. Translation: CASSGRDSSSRDYGYTF. The chain carries TRBV25-1 and TRBJ1-2; 7 bases agree with TRBD1. The CDR3 has 17 residues. Germline V CDR1 and CDR2: MGHDK, SYGVNS. The V segment lost 4 bases and the J segment 3 bases; nucleotides outside the gene matches: 14.